One TCR beta chain is described in this entry. Its antigen is not known. The data are from a study of T cell repertoires in cytomegalovirus infection. V was shortened by 6 bases and J by 2 bases, with 13 bases between the two germline ends. The CDR3 runs 14 residues. TCRdb ran MiXCR on the reads and lists one entry per CDR3 protein. The repertoire holds around 500,000 distinct CDR3 sequences, with about 44% as singletons. The J gene is TRBJ2-5, the V gene TRBV12-3 or TRBV12-4; tentatively, D is TRBD1 (6 bases). The clonotype originates from a human donor in good health (CMV status not recorded). Some clones in this sample may be carry-over from other donors' samples. Specimen: cultured PBMCs, collected from culture after CMV antigen stimulation. The CDR3 spells CASSQTGSQETQYF. The CDR3 coding sequence is TGTGCCAGCAGCCAAACAGGGTCGCAAGAGACCCAGTACTTC.